These T cell receptor beta chains were read from a single sample in a study of T cells after yellow fever vaccination. TCRdb passed the 5' RACE reads through MiXCR, listing each CDR3 protein once. The data show some 220,000 distinct CDR3 sequences, with approximately 3% seen just once and 2.5% to 3.5% held by the top ten. The source was CD4+ T cells sorted from PBMCs, collected 10 days after the yellow fever booster vaccination. Receptor source: a man aged 18 to 29 who received the YFV17D yellow fever vaccine. Each CDR3 is given with its conserved first and last residue. The D gene is left open where the match is weak. Rows may omit the clone size; those that give it use once, few, many or a size class.

v_gene: TRBV5-4
d_gene: -
j_gene: TRBJ1-2
abundance: -
CDR3aa: CASSTSSGATIYGYTF
CDR3nt: TGTGCCAGCAGCACGTCATCGGGGGCTACGATCTATGGCTACACCTTC

v_gene: TRBV20-1
d_gene: -
j_gene: TRBJ1-2
abundance: many
CDR3aa: CSARDLTGSGYTF
CDR3nt: TGCAGTGCTAGAGATCTAACAGGGTCCGGCTACACCTTC

v_gene: TRBV7-2
d_gene: -
j_gene: TRBJ2-1
abundance: many
CDR3aa: CASSLEPGGYEQFF
CDR3nt: TGTGCCAGCAGCTTAGAGCCAGGGGGGTATGAGCAGTTCTTC

v_gene: TRBV5-1
d_gene: -
j_gene: TRBJ1-2
abundance: many
CDR3aa: CASRELWEYGYTF
CDR3nt: TGCGCCAGCAGAGAGTTATGGGAGTATGGCTACACCTTC

v_gene: TRBV7-2
d_gene: -
j_gene: TRBJ2-5
abundance: many
CDR3aa: CASSLEGGRKTQYF
CDR3nt: TGTGCCAGCAGCTTAGAAGGGGGGCGGAAGACCCAGTACTTC

v_gene: TRBV18
d_gene: -
j_gene: TRBJ2-2
abundance: -
CDR3aa: CASSPPRPNTGELFF
CDR3nt: TGTGCCAGCTCACCCCCCAGACCGAACACCGGGGAGCTGTTTTTT

v_gene: TRBV27
d_gene: TRBD1
j_gene: TRBJ2-3
abundance: many
CDR3aa: CASSPWTGEPDTQYF
CDR3nt: TGTGCCAGCAGTCCATGGACAGGGGAACCAGATACGCAGTATTTT

v_gene: TRBV5-5
d_gene: -
j_gene: TRBJ2-1
abundance: few
CDR3aa: CASSFWRGLHNEQFF
CDR3nt: TGTGCCAGCAGCTTCTGGAGGGGCCTACACAATGAGCAGTTCTTC

v_gene: TRBV5-1
d_gene: TRBD2
j_gene: TRBJ2-5
abundance: many
CDR3aa: CASSLAGSGRYQETQYF
CDR3nt: TGCGCCAGCAGCTTGGCCGGGAGCGGGAGGTACCAAGAGACCCAGTACTTC

v_gene: TRBV7-2
d_gene: -
j_gene: TRBJ1-1
abundance: -
CDR3aa: CASSLGQKAFF
CDR3nt: TGTGCCAGCAGCTTAGGACAGAAAGCTTTCTTT

v_gene: TRBV4-2
d_gene: -
j_gene: TRBJ2-6
abundance: many
CDR3aa: CASSQDSSGANVLTF
CDR3nt: TGTGCCAGCAGCCAGGACAGCTCTGGGGCCAACGTCCTGACTTTC

v_gene: TRBV7-9
d_gene: -
j_gene: TRBJ1-2
abundance: few
CDR3aa: CASSRSESNYGYTF
CDR3nt: TGTGCCAGCTCGAGGTCGGAGTCTAACTATGGCTACACCTTC

v_gene: TRBV19
d_gene: TRBD2
j_gene: TRBJ2-6
abundance: -
CDR3aa: CASSSRQVTSGGAVSGANVLTF
CDR3nt: TGTGCCAGTAGCTCACGTCAAGTGACTAGCGGGGGAGCCGTTTCTGGGGCCAACGTCCTGACTTTC

v_gene: TRBV7-9
d_gene: -
j_gene: TRBJ1-1
abundance: -
CDR3aa: CASSLGGGAFF
CDR3nt: TGTGCCAGCAGCTTAGGAGGAGGAGCTTTCTTT

v_gene: TRBV20-1
d_gene: -
j_gene: TRBJ2-1
abundance: many
CDR3aa: CSALGIEEQFF
CDR3nt: TGCAGTGCTCTAGGAATCGAGGAGCAGTTCTTC

v_gene: TRBV20-1
d_gene: -
j_gene: TRBJ1-4
abundance: few
CDR3aa: CSAPDSTRGEKLFF
CDR3nt: TGCAGTGCCCCAGACTCTACCCGGGGTGAAAAACTGTTTTTT

v_gene: TRBV19
d_gene: TRBD1
j_gene: TRBJ2-3
abundance: -
CDR3aa: CASSIRQGAVTDTQYF
CDR3nt: TGTGCCAGTAGTATACGACAGGGGGCCGTCACAGATACGCAGTATTTT